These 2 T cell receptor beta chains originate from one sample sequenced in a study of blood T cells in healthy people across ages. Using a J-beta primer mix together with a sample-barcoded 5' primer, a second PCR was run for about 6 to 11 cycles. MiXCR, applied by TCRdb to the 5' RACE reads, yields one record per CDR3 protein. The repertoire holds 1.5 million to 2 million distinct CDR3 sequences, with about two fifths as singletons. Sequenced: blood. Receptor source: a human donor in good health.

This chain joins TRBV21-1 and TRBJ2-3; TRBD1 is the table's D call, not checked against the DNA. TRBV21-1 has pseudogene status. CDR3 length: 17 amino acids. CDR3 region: CASSTIPQLETTDTQYF. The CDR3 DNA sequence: TGTGCCAGCAGCACAATCCCCCAGCTCGAGACCACAGATACGCAGTATTTT.

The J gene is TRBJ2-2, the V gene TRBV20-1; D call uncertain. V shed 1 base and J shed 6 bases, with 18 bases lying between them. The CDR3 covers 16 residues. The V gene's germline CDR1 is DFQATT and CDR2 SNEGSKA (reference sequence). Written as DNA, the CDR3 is TGCAGTGCTAGAGTTAAAAGAAACGTTAGGGCCGGGGAGCTGTTTTTT. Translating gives CSARVKRNVRAGELFF.